A selection of T cell receptor beta chains follows, all from one sample in a study of blood T cell repertoires in COVID-19. The method was immunoSEQ multiplex PCR; TCRdb's version includes in-frame clones alone and lacks a portion of them. The table includes roughly 300,000 clones, approximately 87% detected once. What was sequenced was PBMCs or T cells enriched from blood (not recorded which). The origin of the receptors is a woman in her twenties or thirties who had recovered from COVID-19. Both conserved end residues are part of each CDR3. D genes are given only for firm matches. The size entry is marked missing in some rows and otherwise reads once, few, many or a size class.

size: NA; J: TRBJ1-5; D: TRBD1; V: TRBV23-1; CDR3: CASSQDRQGKDYSNQPQHF; DNA: TGCGCCAGCAGTCAAGATCGACAGGGAAAGGATTATAGCAATCAGCCCCAGCATTTT
size: once; J: TRBJ1-2; D: NA; V: TRBV2; CDR3: CASNPTINYGYTF; DNA: TGTGCCAGCAATCCGACAATTAACTATGGCTACACCTTC
size: NA; J: TRBJ2-3; D: TRBD1; V: TRBV2; CDR3: CASSEMGTGYTQYF; DNA: TGTGCCAGCAGTGAAATGGGGACAGGTTATACGCAGTATTTT
size: NA; J: TRBJ2-1; D: TRBD2; V: TRBV10-3; CDR3: CAISGPGLHSYNEQFF; DNA: TGTGCCATCAGTGGACCGGGACTACACTCCTACAATGAGCAGTTCTTC
size: NA; J: TRBJ1-4; D: TRBD1; V: TRBV5-8; CDR3: CASSSSGTGPEKLFF; DNA: TGTGCCAGCAGCTCATCCGGGACAGGGCCCGAAAAACTGTTTTTT
size: NA; J: TRBJ2-7; D: TRBD1; V: TRBV7-9; CDR3: CASSGQGENEQYF; DNA: TGTGCCAGCAGCGGACAGGGGGAGAACGAGCAGTACTTC
size: NA; J: TRBJ1-2; D: TRBD1; V: TRBV15; CDR3: CATSRSTGVEGGYTF; DNA: TGTGCCACCAGCAGATCCACAGGGGTTGAAGGCGGCTACACCTTC
size: NA; J: TRBJ1-1; D: NA; V: TRBV7-2; CDR3: CASSFGSNRWNTEAFF; DNA: TGTGCCAGCAGCTTTGGCTCGAACCGCTGGAACACTGAAGCTTTCTTT
size: NA; J: TRBJ2-2; D: NA; V: TRBV4-1; CDR3: CASSQVAYNTGELFF; DNA: TGCGCCAGCAGCCAAGTCGCCTACAACACCGGGGAGCTGTTTTTT
size: once; J: TRBJ2-5; D: TRBD2; V: TRBV19; CDR3: CASSSGGWGETQYF; DNA: TGTGCCAGTAGTAGCGGGGGATGGGGAGAGACCCAGTACTTC
size: NA; J: TRBJ2-7; D: TRBD1; V: TRBV6-5; CDR3: CASSHWTGGTYEQYF; DNA: TGTGCCAGCAGTCACTGGACAGGGGGGACCTACGAGCAGTACTTC
size: NA; J: TRBJ1-2; D: NA; V: TRBV20-1; CDR3: CSAQTEYGYTF; DNA: TGCAGTGCCCAAACTGAATATGGCTACACCTTC
size: NA; J: TRBJ1-6; D: NA; V: TRBV28; CDR3: CASSQTGRARLSPLHF; DNA: TGTGCCAGCAGCCAGACAGGTCGGGCGCGTCTTTCACCCCTCCACTTT
size: NA; J: TRBJ1-1; D: TRBD1; V: TRBV19; CDR3: CASFPAQGARTEAFF; DNA: TGTGCCAGTTTCCCCGCCCAGGGGGCTAGGACTGAAGCTTTCTTT
size: once; J: TRBJ1-5; D: NA; V: TRBV2; CDR3: CASSEFFSGPQHF; DNA: TGTGCCAGCAGTGAATTTTTCTCGGGACCCCAGCATTTT
size: once; J: TRBJ2-7; D: TRBD1; V: TRBV28; CDR3: CASSSWDRRIYEQYF; DNA: TGTGCCAGCAGCTCCTGGGACAGGAGAATTTACGAGCAGTACTTC
size: NA; J: TRBJ2-5; D: NA; V: TRBV6-5; CDR3: CASTGHFGETQYF; DNA: TGTGCCAGCACCGGACACTTCGGGGAGACCCAGTACTTC
size: NA; J: TRBJ2-5; D: NA; V: TRBV5-4; CDR3: CASSLIKRQETQYF; DNA: TGTGCCAGCAGCCTGATCAAGCGTCAAGAGACCCAGTACTTC
size: NA; J: TRBJ1-5; D: NA; V: TRBV6-4; CDR3: CASSDRELQPQHF; DNA: TGTGCCAGCAGTGACAGGGAGCTTCAGCCCCAGCATTTT
size: NA; J: TRBJ2-1; D: TRBD2; V: TRBV4-3; CDR3: CASSQDRLAGYNEQFF; DNA: TGCGCCAGCAGCCAAGATCGTCTAGCGGGCTACAATGAGCAGTTCTTC
size: NA; J: TRBJ1-5; D: TRBD1; V: TRBV3-1/TRBV3-2; CDR3: CASKKGRDRGAMGNQPQHF; DNA: TGTGCCAGCAAAAAGGGTAGGGACAGAGGGGCTATGGGCAATCAGCCCCAGCATTTT
size: NA; J: TRBJ2-1; D: TRBD2; V: TRBV7-2; CDR3: CASSLEAGGYNEQFF; DNA: TGTGCCAGCAGCTTAGAGGCGGGGGGGTACAATGAGCAGTTCTTC
size: NA; J: TRBJ1-3; D: TRBD1; V: TRBV19; CDR3: CASPHRGRRGNTIYF; DNA: TGTGCCAGTCCCCACAGGGGGCGGAGGGGAAACACCATATATTTT
size: NA; J: TRBJ1-3; D: NA; V: TRBV6-9; CDR3: CASSFASGAGNTIYF; DNA: TGTGCCAGCAGTTTCGCCTCAGGGGCTGGAAACACCATATATTTT
size: NA; J: TRBJ2-3; D: NA; V: TRBV27; CDR3: CASSLIAGQSTDTQYF; DNA: TGTGCCAGCAGTTTAATTGCAGGACAGAGCACAGATACGCAGTATTTT
size: NA; J: TRBJ2-3; D: TRBD2; V: TRBV6-5; CDR3: CASSSDSGSTDTQYF; DNA: TGTGCCAGCAGTAGCGATAGCGGGAGCACAGATACGCAGTATTTT
size: NA; J: TRBJ1-2; D: NA; V: TRBV6-6; CDR3: CASSAGQLSYGYTF; DNA: TGTGCCAGCAGTGCCGGACAGCTGTCCTATGGCTACACCTTC
size: NA; J: TRBJ2-2; D: NA; V: TRBV5-1; CDR3: CASSLGGFLGELFF; DNA: TGCGCCAGCAGCTTGGGGGGCTTCCTCGGGGAGCTGTTTTTT